This T cell receptor beta chain comes out of a study of blood T cell repertoires in COVID-19. Profiling relied on immunoSEQ multiplex PCR, and the TCRdb table lists in-frame clones only, not all of them. The sample holds 280,000 or so clones, around 86% seen once. This CDR3 is built from 19 residues. J gave up 3 bases and V 4 bases, and 10 bases lay outside the gene matches. Germline-derived CDR1 and CDR2 are MNHEY and SVGEGT. The sequence came from a human donor in a cohort sampled during active COVID-19. The chain has TRBV6-2 or TRBV6-3 and TRBJ2-1; 15 bases fit TRBD2. Sequenced input: peripheral blood. CDR3 protein: CASSFVAGTSGRIYNEQFF. The CDR3 DNA follows: TGTGCCAGCAGTTTTGTGGCCGGGACTAGCGGGAGGATCTACAATGAGCAGTTCTTC.